This T cell receptor beta chain was identified in a study of spatial heterogeneity in lung cancer (dated by TCRdb to the late 2010s). With respect to the entire study: Beta-chain transcripts were consistently detected in greater numbers than alpha-chain transcripts, which likely reflected higher beta-chain transcript abundance. In the raw uncorrected reads, each unique combination of TCR and UMI appeared more than ten times on average. Both alpha and beta chains were TCR-sequenced in samples taken at surgery, namely 220 tumor regions, around 64 matched nontumor lung samples and some 53 PBMC samples. TCR alpha and beta repertoires were quantitatively compared across multiple tumor regions, matched nontumor lung and blood in non-small cell lung cancer. The study linked features of the TCR repertoire to counts of nonsynonymous mutations, which were determined by whole-exome sequencing of tumor tissue.

Overall study results and their limits: Ubiquitous expanded tumor TCRs showed up in blood more often at tumor resection than at routine follow-up. Additional single-cell paired TCR alpha and beta sequencing was considered necessary to confirm, at a functional level, the hypothesis that regional TCRs recognize regional mutations.

This clonotype was observed a few times. The target of this receptor is not known. No base quality values were provided; no much bigger clone lies one nucleotide off. Libraries were prepared through 5' RACE. The instrument was a NextSeq 500. To allow correction of PCR and sequencing errors, the TCR library protocol tagged every TCR cDNA molecule with a unique molecular identifier. Concerning the study's data processing: TCR identification, UMI-based error correction and CDR3 extraction were performed with Decombinator tools. Expanded TCRs were defined as those above a frequency of 2 per 1,000, corresponding to the top 1% of the tumor frequency distribution. Rényi diversity was computed with the R vegan package after subsampling each repertoire 100 times to 5,000 TCRs. CDR3 similarity networks were constructed using string-kernel similarity of amino acid triplets, with links drawn between CDR3s whose pairwise similarity was above 0.82. TCRdb trimmed public reads at Q25 via fastp, called clones via MiXCR and kept in-frame beta chains. Under each unique CDR3 protein, matching rows form one entry showing the most common genes and DNA. In this record, the V and J calls reflect TCRdb's handling and not the investigators' own analysis. For this sample there are some 13,000 distinct CDR3 sequences; approximately 4% appear just once. The ten biggest clones cover 35% to 55% of the sample.

The sample's time point label, in plain terms: sample taken at primary tumor resection. Donors were 65 to 85 patients with early-stage, untreated non-small cell lung cancer from the lung TRACERx cohort. Whole RNA extracted from tumor and nontumor lung tissue, or from cryopreserved PBMC samples, was used for TCR sequencing without cell sorting. Patients were selected for TCR sequencing only if sufficient RNA was available from at least two tumor regions. Ends trimmed: V by 7 bases, J by 0 bases; bases unmatched to a gene: 1. The cysteine opens and the phenylalanine closes a CDR3 of 13 amino acids. Only the CDR3 DNA is retained, 39 bases long and in frame from the first base. The germline V gene specifies SNHLY as CDR1 and FYNNEI as CDR2.

The rearranged segments are TRBV2 and TRBJ2-3; 7 nucleotides in the junction match TRBD1. The receptor comes from a male donor with early-stage non-small cell lung cancer. Source: PBMCs, taken at surgery. CDR3 reads: CASKQGSTDTQYF. At the DNA level, the sequence is TGTGCCAGCAAACAGGGGAGCACAGATACGCAGTATTTT. The full variable domain, with segments outside the CDR3 supplied by the reference TRBV2 and TRBJ2-3 proteins, appears as EPEVTQTPSHQVTQMGQEVILRCVPISNHLYFYWYRQILGQKVEFLVSFYNNEISEKSEIFDDQFSVERPDGSNFTLKIRSTKLEDSAMYFCASKQGSTDTQYFGPGTRLTVL.